The rows below give T cell receptor beta chains drawn from one sample of a study of blood T cells in healthy people across ages. TCRdb independently ran MiXCR on the 5' RACE reads; one entry per CDR3 protein. The table lists around 700,000 distinct CDR3 sequences, approximately 25% of them singletons. These data also featured in a second study, about T cells of mothers and their children.

Sequenced: blood. These receptors all come from a boy aged 5 to 17 in good health. Both conserved end residues are part of each CDR3. The D gene is left open where the match is weak. Part of the rows lack a size; the others show once, few, many or a class for expanded clones.

.	12	TRBV3-1	.	TRBJ2-1	CASSQGLVEQFF	TGTGCCAGCAGCCAAGGACTCGTTGAGCAGTTCTTC
few	15	TRBV27	TRBD1	TRBJ1-1	CASSLSPGGNTEAFF	TGTGCCAGCAGTTTATCCCCAGGGGGGAACACTGAAGCTTTCTTT
few	12	TRBV12-3/TRBV12-4	.	TRBJ2-1	CASQMGGNEQFF	TGTGCCAGCCAGATGGGGGGCAATGAGCAGTTCTTC
.	16	TRBV7-2	.	TRBJ1-4	CASSYGLGLLGEKLFF	TGTGCCAGCAGCTATGGATTGGGACTATTGGGGGAAAAACTGTTTTTT
.	15	TRBV7-9	TRBD1	TRBJ1-2	CASSLDRGANYGYTF	TGTGCCAGCAGCTTAGACAGGGGAGCTAACTATGGCTACACCTTC
.	13	TRBV29-1	.	TRBJ2-5	CSVRRDSQETQYF	TGCAGCGTTCGTAGAGACAGCCAAGAGACCCAGTACTTC
.	13	TRBV28	TRBD1	TRBJ2-7	CASRGQGFIGQYF	TGTGCCAGCAGGGGACAGGGTTTTATAGGGCAGTACTTC
.	13	TRBV27	.	TRBJ2-3	CASSYSGQDTQYF	TGTGCCAGCAGTTATTCGGGTCAAGATACGCAGTATTTT
few	13	TRBV6-5	TRBD1	TRBJ1-2	CASSDRENYGYTF	TGTGCCAGCAGCGACAGGGAAAACTATGGCTACACCTTC
.	14	TRBV12-3/TRBV12-4	TRBD1	TRBJ1-2	CASNSQGAQEGYTF	TGTGCCAGCAATTCACAGGGGGCGCAGGAGGGCTACACCTTC
few	14	TRBV20-1	.	TRBJ2-3	CSVKEVVGTDTQYF	TGCAGTGTGAAAGAAGTTGTCGGCACAGATACGCAGTATTTT
.	15	TRBV6-5	TRBD1	TRBJ2-7	CASSSLDRVPDEQYF	TGTGCCAGCAGCTCTCTAGACAGGGTACCGGACGAGCAGTACTTC
.	16	TRBV3-1	.	TRBJ1-2	CASSQDSTVWSYGYTF	TGTGCCAGCAGCCAAGATTCAACGGTCTGGAGCTATGGCTACACCTTC
.	16	TRBV5-1	TRBD2	TRBJ2-7	CASSFIGTSVSYEQYF	TGCGCCAGCAGCTTTATAGGGACTAGCGTATCCTACGAGCAGTACTTC
.	16	TRBV19	TRBD1	TRBJ1-6	CASRTGTGTQYSPLHF	TGTGCCAGTAGGACCGGGACAGGGACCCAATATTCACCCCTCCACTTT
.	15	TRBV4-1	.	TRBJ1-3	CASSQGPTSGNTIYF	TGCGCCAGCAGCCAAGGACCGACCTCTGGAAACACCATATATTTT
many	13	TRBV29-1	TRBD1	TRBJ1-5	CSVGQGSNQPQHF	TGCAGCGTGGGACAGGGGAGCAATCAGCCCCAGCATTTT
.	17	TRBV20-1	.	TRBJ2-1	CSARDRWGGQSYNEQFF	TGCAGTGCTAGAGATCGGTGGGGGGGCCAGTCCTACAATGAGCAGTTCTTC
few	17	TRBV20-1	.	TRBJ2-3	CSAKSEGPSVSTDTQYF	TGCAGTGCCAAGAGTGAGGGGCCTAGCGTAAGCACAGATACGCAGTATTTT
many	15	TRBV5-6	.	TRBJ2-1	CASSLDRGPYNEQFF	TGTGCCAGCAGCTTAGACCGGGGGCCCTACAATGAGCAGTTCTTC
.	20	TRBV12-3/TRBV12-4	TRBD2	TRBJ2-1	CASSLFRGTSVFSSYNEQFF	TGTGCCAGCAGTTTATTCAGGGGGACTAGCGTCTTCAGCTCCTACAATGAGCAGTTCTTC
few	15	TRBV5-6	TRBD2	TRBJ2-3	CASSLGAGPRDTQYF	TGTGCCAGCAGCTTAGGAGCGGGGCCTCGGGATACGCAGTATTTT